This T cell receptor (beta chain) was found in a study of cytomegalovirus exposure and HLA in healthy donors. Study at large: The 120 validation repertoires used the same platform as the 550 to 800 first-cohort repertoires (as reported by a later analysis).

V shed 3 bases, J shed 6 bases, and the junction held 5 bases outside the gene matches. The germline V gene has CDR1 MNHEY and CDR2 SMNVEV (reference sequence). This CDR3 has 13 residues. Findings and limits, study-wide: Reportedly, cytomegalovirus status was diagnosed with high sensitivity and specificity. According to the study, roughly 160 TCR beta chains were cytomegalovirus-associated.

TCRdb keeps only in-frame clones here, not all; method: immunoSEQ multiplex PCR. The sample yields about 360,000 clones, roughly 90% seen once. Details on this clone: Antigen specificity is unknown.

The receptor's source is a woman aged 18 to 35 in good health and CMV-seronegative. The sample taken for sequencing was PBMCs. V usage is TRBV27 and J usage is TRBJ2-7, with 7 bases that match TRBD1. As DNA, the CDR3 is TGTGCCAGCAGTTTGCACAGGGGTCCCGAGCAGTACTTC. This encodes CASSLHRGPEQYF.